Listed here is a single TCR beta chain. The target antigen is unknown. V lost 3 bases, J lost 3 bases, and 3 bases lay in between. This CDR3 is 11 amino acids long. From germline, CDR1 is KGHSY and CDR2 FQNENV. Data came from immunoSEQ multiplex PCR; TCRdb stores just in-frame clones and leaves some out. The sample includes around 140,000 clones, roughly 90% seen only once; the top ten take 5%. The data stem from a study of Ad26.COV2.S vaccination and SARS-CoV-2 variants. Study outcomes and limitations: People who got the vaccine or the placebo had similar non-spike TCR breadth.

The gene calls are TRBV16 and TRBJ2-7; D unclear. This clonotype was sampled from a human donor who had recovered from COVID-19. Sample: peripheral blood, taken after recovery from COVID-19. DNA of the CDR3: TGTGCCAGCAGCCAGGGCTACGAGCAGTACTTC. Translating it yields CASSQGYEQYF.